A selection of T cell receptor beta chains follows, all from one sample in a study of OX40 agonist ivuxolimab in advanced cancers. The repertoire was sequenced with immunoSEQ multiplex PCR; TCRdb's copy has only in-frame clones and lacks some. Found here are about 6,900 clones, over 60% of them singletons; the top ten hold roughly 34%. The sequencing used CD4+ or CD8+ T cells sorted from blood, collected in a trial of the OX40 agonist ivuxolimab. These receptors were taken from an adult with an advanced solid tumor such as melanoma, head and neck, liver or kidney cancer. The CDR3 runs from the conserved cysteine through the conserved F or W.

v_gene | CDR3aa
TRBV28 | CASRSQIAGPLEETQYF
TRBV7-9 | CASSTGPSGNEQFF
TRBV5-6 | CASSGASSLYEQYF
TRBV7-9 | CASSHLTTEAFF
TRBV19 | CASSMGGIGFNEQFF
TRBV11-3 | CASSSRGELFF
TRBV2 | CASSELVGSSYEQYF
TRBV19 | CASSQGLAPQETQYF
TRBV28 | CASSSLAGIFYEQYF
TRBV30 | CAWSVSVPEGYTF
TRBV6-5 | CASTKTSGAQETQYF
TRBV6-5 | CASSYLLEWETQYF
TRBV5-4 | CASSLGDYSYNEQFF
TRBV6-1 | CASSEGWRTSPYNEQFF
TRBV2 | CASSEALGGPQHF
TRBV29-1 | CSVDWGTGELFF